Below are 18 T cell receptor beta chains sequenced from a single sample in a study of spatial heterogeneity in lung cancer. From the 5' RACE reads, TCRdb called clonotypes with MiXCR, one entry per CDR3 protein. The sample lists more than 40,000 distinct CDR3 sequences, more than 20% seen once, with less than 9.5% in the top ten. Time point specified: blood at routine non-recurrence follow-up after resection. Sequenced material: PBMCs, taken at follow-up. These receptors all come from a female donor with early-stage non-small cell lung cancer.

There are many counts of this clonotype. The V call is TRBV6-5, the J call TRBJ1-5; D is undetermined. CDR1 MNHEY and CDR2 SVGAGI come from the germline V gene. The V and J ends lost 2 bases and 4 bases respectively, with 12 bases between them. This CDR3 spans 15 amino acids. CDR3 region: CASSYKGLANQPQHF. CDR3 DNA: TGTGCCAGCAGTTACAAGGGCTTGGCGAATCAGCCCCAGCATTTT.

This clonotype showed up just a few times. The chain uses TRBV29-1 and TRBJ2-5; 13 nucleotides line up with TRBD2. The V gene end was trimmed by 3 bases and the J gene end by 7 bases; junction bases not matched to a gene: 2. This CDR3 spans 13 amino acids. Looked up from germline, CDR1 is SQVTM and CDR2 is ANQGSEA. The CDR3 DNA reads TGCAGCGTTGAGGGACTAGCGGGGACGACCCAGTACTTC. This codes for CSVEGLAGTTQYF.

The J gene is TRBJ1-1, the V gene TRBV12-3 or TRBV12-4, with D tentatively TRBD1 (6 bases). Trimming cost V 4 bases and J 1 base, with 28 bases left between them. The CDR3 is 20 residues long. The CDR3 bases are TGTGCCAGCAGTTCTTCCCCTCTCTCAGGGGACTTAAGGAGGAACACTGAAGCTTTCTTT. The encoded protein is CASSSSPLSGDLRRNTEAFF.

The V call is TRBV27, the J call TRBJ2-7; maybe TRBD2 (6 bases). V lost 2 bases to trimming and J lost 6 bases, with 11 bases between them. Germline V CDR1 and CDR2: MNHEY, SMNVEV (reference sequence). This CDR3 comprises 13 residues. CDR3 in amino acids: CASSLPREVEQYV. For the CDR3, the DNA is TGTGCCAGCAGTTTACCCAGGGAGGTCGAGCAGTACGTC.

This clonotype was found a few times. The V gene is TRBV10-2, the J gene TRBJ2-1; a weak D match, TRBD2 (6 bases). CDR1 WSHSY and CDR2 SAAADI come from the germline V gene. The CDR3 loop spans 12 amino acids. The V end was cut by 6 bases, the J end by 7 bases, with 10 bases between. The CDR3 region is CASSRDFNEQFF. The CDR3 bases are TGCGCCAGCAGCCGGGACTTTAATGAGCAGTTCTTC.

This clonotype came up many times. The V gene is TRBV7-8, the J gene TRBJ2-1; 10 positions agree with TRBD2. The CDR3 runs 17 residues. J lost 3 bases, V lost 2 bases, and 7 bases had no gene match. Per the germline V gene, CDR1 is SGHVS and CDR2 is FQNEAQ. The CDR3 coding sequence is TGTGCCAGCAGCTTAACTAGGACTAGCGGTTTCTACAATGAGCAGTTCTTC. Amino acids: CASSLTRTSGFYNEQFF.

The chain employs TRBV4-2 and TRBJ2-1; perhaps TRBD2 as D (6 bases). Trimming removed 1 base from V and 4 bases from J, with 14 bases in between. Per germline, CDR1 LGHNA and CDR2 YNFKEQ. The CDR3 has 16 amino acids. The CDR3 nucleotides are TGTGCCAGCAGCCAAGGCGCAACGGGAGCGTACAATGAGCAGTTCTTC. This gives the protein CASSQGATGAYNEQFF.

This chain uses TRBV6-6 with TRBJ2-7, with D tentatively TRBD2 (6 bases). The germline V gene encodes CDR1 MNHNY and CDR2 SVGAGI (reference sequence). The V end lost 5 bases, the J end lost 5 bases, and 16 bases lay between the germline ends. The CDR3 totals 14 residues. The CDR3 here is CASSVGGLSHEQYF. The CDR3 DNA follows: TGTGCCAGCAGTGTGGGAGGTCTCAGCCACGAGCAGTACTTC.

This clonotype was detected only a few times. This chain's CDR3 is CASSPRPNTGELFF. The CDR3 DNA follows: TGTGCCAGCAGCCCAAGACCGAACACCGGGGAGCTGTTTTTT. V and J are TRBV7-2 and TRBJ2-2; D unclear. Germline CDR1 reads SGHTA; CDR2 reads FQGNSA. CDR3 length: 14 residues. V lost 5 bases to trimming and J lost 0 bases, with 7 bases between them.

The rearrangement uses TRBV12-3 or TRBV12-4 and TRBJ2-1, with 10 bases identical to TRBD2. CDR3 length: 16 residues. V was pared by 9 bases and J by 0 bases, with 8 bases of the junction left unmatched. This CDR3 reads CASSGLAPSSYNEQFF. CDR3 sequence (DNA): TGTGCCAGTTCGGGACTAGCGCCCAGCTCCTACAATGAGCAGTTCTTC.

J is TRBJ1-2 and V is TRBV19; the match to TRBD1 covers 7 bases. Germline lookup yields CDR1 LNHDA and CDR2 SQIVND (reference sequence). V lost 4 bases and J lost 7; bases outside the gene matches: 9. This CDR3 spans 14 amino acids. The CDR3 bases are TGTGCCAGTAGTACCTCGACAGGGAGTAGTGGCTACACCTTC. Residues: CASSTSTGSSGYTF.

This clonotype was seen ten or more times. J is TRBJ2-5 and V is TRBV5-4, with 7 nucleotides matching TRBD1. Germline trimming cut 4 bases from V and 5 bases from J; bases unmatched to any gene: 8. CDR1 is SGHNT and CDR2 is YYREEE in the germline V gene (reference sequence). CDR3 size: 14 residues. The CDR3 DNA sequence: TGTGCCAGCAGCCCAGACAGGGCGGGTGAGACCCAGTACTTC. Residues: CASSPDRAGETQYF.

This clonotype was picked up many times. V usage is TRBV6-6 and J usage is TRBJ2-7; 7 bases align to TRBD2. CDR1 MNHNY and CDR2 SVGAGI come from the germline V gene (reference sequence). The trim removed 6 bases at V and 0 bases at J, leaving 2 bases unmatched. The CDR3 extends over 13 amino acids. DNA for the CDR3: TGTGCCAGCAGACCTAGCGGCTCCTACGAGCAGTACGTC. As protein: CASRPSGSYEQYV.

The chain uses TRBV18 and TRBJ2-7; 8 bases agree with TRBD1. The CDR3 has 16 amino acids. Trimming at V came to 1 base and at J to 9 bases, leaving 14 bases not matched to a gene. Germline V gives CDR1 KGHSH, CDR2 LQKENI. The DNA for the CDR3 is TGTGCCAGCTCACCACGAGGAGGACAGGGTGGTACGGGGCAGTACTTC. This encodes CASSPRGGQGGTGQYF.

In its sample, this clonotype was seen a few times. The chain has TRBV12-5 and TRBJ2-7; weak D call: TRBD1 (5 bases). The CDR3 has 12 residues. Germline values: CDR1 LGHNT, CDR2 FRNRAP. V was clipped by 5 bases and J by 4 bases, with 9 bases between them. The CDR3 loop is CASGPPGYEQYF. Written as DNA, the CDR3 is TGTGCTAGTGGTCCCCCAGGGTACGAGCAGTACTTC. Full variable domain (remainder filled in from reference TRBV12-5 and TRBJ2-7): DARVTQTPRHKVTEMGQEVTMRCQPILGHNTVFWYRQTMMQGLELLAYFRNRAPLDDSGMPKDRFSAEMPDATLATLKIQPSEPRDSAVYFCASGPPGYEQYFGPGTRLTVT.

This clonotype has a single count. The rearrangement joins TRBV2 to TRBJ2-1; 11 bases are a match to TRBD2. The V gene end was trimmed by 7 bases and the J gene end by 2 bases; junction bases not matched to a gene: 10. The germline CDR1 and CDR2 sequences are SNHLY and FYNNEI. The length of the CDR3 is 17 residues. CDR3 sequence reads: CASKGSGREGTYNEQFF. CDR3 in DNA: TGTGCCAGCAAAGGTAGCGGGAGGGAGGGAACCTACAATGAGCAGTTCTTC.

This clonotype was seen a few times. The genes are TRBV7-9 and TRBJ2-1; 8 bases agree with TRBD1. Germline-derived CDR1 and CDR2 are SEHNR and FQNEAQ (reference sequence). The length of the CDR3 is 13 residues. Trimming cost V 9 bases and J 7 bases; bases outside gene matches: 8. For the CDR3, the DNA is TGTGCCAGTCGCAGGGGGCAGGGTAATGAGCAGTTCTTC. As protein: CASRRGQGNEQFF.

This clonotype was seen a few times. This chain links TRBV9 with TRBJ2-7; TRBD2 aligns across 7 bases. The CDR3 is 13 residues long. After removal of 1 base from V and 4 bases from J, the junction contained 2 bases not matched to a gene. From germline, CDR1 is SGDLS and CDR2 YYNGEE. The CDR3 reads CASSVNGRYEQYF. DNA of the CDR3: TGTGCCAGCAGCGTAAACGGGAGGTACGAGCAGTACTTC. The variable domain in full, completed from reference TRBV9 and TRBJ2-7, reads DSGVTQTPKHLITATGQRVTLRCSPRSGDLSVYWYQQSLDQGLQFLIQYYNGEERAKGNILERFSAQQFPDLHSELNLSSLELGDSALYFCASSVNGRYEQYFGPGTRLTVT.